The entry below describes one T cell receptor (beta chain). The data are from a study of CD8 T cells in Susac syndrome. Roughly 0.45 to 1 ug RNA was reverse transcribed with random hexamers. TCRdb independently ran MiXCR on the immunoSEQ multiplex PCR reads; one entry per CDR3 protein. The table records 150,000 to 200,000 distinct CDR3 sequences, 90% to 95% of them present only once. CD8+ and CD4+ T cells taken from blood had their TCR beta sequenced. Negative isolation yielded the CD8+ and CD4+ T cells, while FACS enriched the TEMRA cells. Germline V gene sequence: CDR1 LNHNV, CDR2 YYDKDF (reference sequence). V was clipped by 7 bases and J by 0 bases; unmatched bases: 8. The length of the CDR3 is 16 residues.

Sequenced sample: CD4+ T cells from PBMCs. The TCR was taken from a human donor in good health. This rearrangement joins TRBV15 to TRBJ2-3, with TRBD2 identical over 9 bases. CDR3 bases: TGTGCCACCAAGCTCACCCTAGCGGGGAGCACAGATACGCAGTATTTT. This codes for CATKLTLAGSTDTQYF.